These 15 T cell receptor beta chains were all obtained from the same sample, sequenced in a study of CD8 T cells in ankylosing spondylitis. Study-level points and caveats: What appeared characteristic of ankylosing spondylitis blood was a TCR beta motif of 7 or 8 highly homologous variants.

From the 5' RACE reads, TCRdb called clonotypes with MiXCR, one entry per CDR3 protein. This sample has about 700,000 distinct CDR3 sequences, with around 19% found just once. Antigen specificity for these receptors is unknown. Sequenced input: blood, either unsorted or a sorted T cell fraction (not recorded which). The receptors stem from a male donor with ankylosing spondylitis.

The chain carries TRBV15 and TRBJ2-2; TRBD1 is a possible D gene (6 bases). V was pared by 0 bases and J by 5 bases, with 10 bases between. Per the germline V gene, CDR1 is LNHNV and CDR2 is YYDKDF (reference sequence). The length of the CDR3 is 15 residues. The CDR3 spells CATSREAGVTGELFF. For the CDR3, the DNA is TGTGCCACCAGCAGAGAGGCAGGGGTAACCGGGGAGCTGTTTTTT.

This clonotype has ten or more counts. This sequence joins TRBV5-1 and TRBJ1-4, with TRBD1 matching over 9 bases. Germline CDR1 is SGHRS and CDR2 is YFSETQ. Trimming cost V 5 bases and J 8 bases; bases outside gene matches: 10. The CDR3 runs 15 residues. This chain's CDR3 is CASRERGQGFEKLFF. The CDR3 region has the DNA TGCGCCAGCAGAGAACGGGGACAGGGCTTCGAAAAACTGTTTTTT.

The V gene is TRBV20-1, the J gene TRBJ2-2, with a possible D match to TRBD2 (6 bases). Looked up from germline, CDR1 is DFQATT and CDR2 is SNEGSKA (reference sequence). This CDR3 contains 14 residues. Trimming stripped 1 base from V and 3 bases from J, with 9 bases between. CDR3 coding DNA: TGCAGTGCTAGAGGGGGACTTCACACCGGGGAGCTGTTTTTT. This gives the protein CSARGGLHTGELFF.

V usage is TRBV9 and J usage is TRBJ1-4; 8 bases are a match to TRBD1. V trimming: 3 bases; J trimming: 2 bases; junction bases outside the gene matches: 6. The CDR3 is 16 amino acids. Germline-derived CDR1 and CDR2 are SGDLS and YYNGEE. CDR3 in DNA: TGTGCCAGCAGCGGTCCAACAGGGGGGACTAATGAAAAACTGTTTTTT. Protein sequence: CASSGPTGGTNEKLFF.

In its sample, this clonotype was seen a few times. The chain is built from TRBV29-1 and TRBJ2-1; no firm D call. The germline V gene has CDR1 SQVTM and CDR2 ANQGSEA. V was cut by 7 bases and J by 6 bases, with 10 bases left in between. The CDR3 is made up of 11 amino acids. CDR3 protein: CSASRANEQFF. DNA for the CDR3: TGCAGCGCCAGCCGGGCCAATGAGCAGTTCTTC.

This sequence joins TRBV5-1 and TRBJ2-2, with D tentatively TRBD2 (6 bases). Per germline, CDR1 SGHRS and CDR2 YFSETQ. This CDR3 is 17 amino acids long. Trimming stripped 4 bases from V and 2 bases from J, with 18 bases between. CDR3 residues: CASSPGWRDFNTGELFF. The CDR3 nucleotides are TGCGCCAGCAGCCCGGGTTGGCGGGACTTTAACACCGGGGAGCTGTTTTTT.

The rearrangement links TRBV6-6 to TRBJ1-4; no reliable D call. Germline V gene data show CDR1 as MNHNY and CDR2 as SVGAGI (reference sequence). The CDR3 consists of 12 residues. Trimming cost V 5 bases and J 8 bases, with 9 bases left between them. Here the CDR3 DNA reads TGTGCCAGCAGTGCCTCCACGGAAAAACTGTTTTTT. The encoded protein is CASSASTEKLFF.

There are a few counts of this clonotype. The CDR3 sequence: CSARGGTSEYNEQFF. In DNA, the CDR3 is TGCAGTGCTAGAGGCGGGACTAGCGAGTACAATGAGCAGTTCTTC. This sequence joins TRBV20-1 and TRBJ2-1; 10 nucleotides match TRBD2. After removal of 1 base from V and 4 bases from J, the junction contained 4 bases not matched to a gene. CDR1 and CDR2 from the germline V gene are DFQATT and SNEGSKA (reference sequence). The CDR3 has 15 amino acids.

There are many counts of this clonotype. The V and J genes are TRBV10-3 and TRBJ2-1; perhaps TRBD1 as D (6 bases). Germline V gene data show CDR1 as ENHRY and CDR2 as SYGVKD. The CDR3 length is 13 residues. The V gene lost 7 bases and the J gene lost 5 bases, with 12 bases spanning the gap. CDR3 residues: CAINAGTHNEQFF. Written as DNA, the CDR3 is TGTGCCATCAACGCCGGGACACACAATGAGCAGTTCTTC.

This clonotype has more than one count but fewer than ten. This chain links TRBV12-3 or TRBV12-4 with TRBJ2-2; TRBD1 might be the D (6 bases). The V end was cut by 6 bases, the J end by 2 bases, with 13 bases between. The CDR3 contains 15 residues. CDR3 region: CASSSGQINTGELFF. In nucleotides, the CDR3 is TGTGCCAGCAGCTCCGGACAGATCAACACCGGGGAGCTGTTTTTT.

V usage is TRBV5-6 and J usage is TRBJ1-4; D may be TRBD1 (6 bases). The V gene lost 0 bases and the J gene lost 4 bases, with 10 bases spanning the gap. Looked up from germline, CDR1 is SGHDT and CDR2 is YYEEEE. The CDR3 runs 15 residues. This chain's CDR3 is CASSLEHRVNEKLFF. The DNA of the CDR3 is TGTGCCAGCAGCTTGGAACACAGGGTTAATGAAAAACTGTTTTTT.

A word on this clonotype: A much larger clone lies one base from this, so it may be a read error. J is TRBJ2-6 and V is TRBV3-1, with TRBD2 as a possible D gene (5 bases). The CDR3 is made up of 18 amino acids. CDR1 is LGHDT, CDR2 YNNKEL, per germline (reference sequence). Between the trimmed V and J ends, which lost 11 bases and 5 bases, there was a span of 28 bases. The CDR3 sequence is CAGSRGGQSGYWANVLTF. CDR3 nucleotide sequence: TGTGCCGGCTCCCGGGGTGGGCAGTCGGGTTACTGGGCCAACGTCCTGACTTTC.

V and J are TRBV20-1 and TRBJ2-3; TRBD2 aligns across 10 bases. The junction had 9 bases not matched to a gene; V was cut back by 2 bases and J by 4 bases. Germline CDR1 reads DFQATT; CDR2 reads SNEGSKA (reference sequence). This CDR3 is built from 16 residues. The CDR3 nucleotides are TGCAGTGCTAGAATAGCGGGAGGCCCGAGGTCAGATACGCAGTATTTT. Translating it yields CSARIAGGPRSDTQYF.

This clonotype was detected only a few times. The chain couples TRBV27 to TRBJ2-7, with D perhaps given as TRBD1 or TRBD2 (5 bases each). This CDR3 has 13 amino acids. CDR1 and CDR2 (germline): MNHEY, SMNVEV (reference sequence). V was trimmed by 6 bases and J by 3 bases, leaving 12 bases between them. The CDR3 protein is CASRLGAFYEQYF. In DNA form, the CDR3 reads TGTGCCAGCAGACTCGGGGCCTTCTACGAGCAGTACTTC.

This clonotype came up a few times. The chain has TRBV7-8 and TRBJ2-7; 13 bases map to TRBD2. The CDR3 totals 15 residues. The V segment lost 7 bases and the J segment 3 bases; nucleotides outside the gene matches: 6. Germline V CDR1 and CDR2: SGHVS, FQNEAQ. The CDR3 coding sequence is TGTGCCAGCACCATGGGACTAGCGGGATTCTACGAGCAGTACTTC. Translated, it gives CASTMGLAGFYEQYF.